This TCR beta chain was found in a study of cytomegalovirus exposure and HLA in healthy donors. General study points: Productive status was seen about 87% or about 30% of the time for most TCR beta V segments in an earlier analysis. Whilst most TCR sequences proved rare, a subset of public TCRs occurred across many donors.

The study sampled nominally healthy donors, though unrecorded immune exposures were likely. This clone showed up just once. Its antigen is not identified. Primers for the PCR totalled 60 Vbeta and 13 Jbeta. Sequenced by immunoSEQ multiplex PCR; TCRdb stores in-frame clones only, minus some. Among around 140,000 clones listed, approximately 77% were seen once. The CDR3 runs 16 residues. Germline V gene data show CDR1 as ENHRY and CDR2 as SYGVKD. Trimming cost V 6 bases and J 4 bases; bases outside gene matches: 11. Sequencing input: PBMCs. The source is a woman aged 40 to 55 in good health and CMV-seronegative. This chain joins TRBV10-3 and TRBJ2-2; TRBD1 aligns across 7 bases. The CDR3 here is CAISGTQTGPTGELFF. The CDR3 DNA sequence: TGTGCCATCAGCGGCACCCAGACAGGGCCCACCGGGGAGCTGTTTTTT.